This TCR beta chain was identified during a study of shared clonotypes between healthy human individuals. Several immunoSEQ 96-well plates shared each subset's DNA, each plate a replicate. Profiled with immunoSEQ multiplex PCR; TCRdb holds only in-frame clones, not every one. The profile shows more than 2 million clones, over 85% of them singletons. Positive CCR7 selection of CD45RO-negative cells yielded the naive CD8 cells, and terminally differentiated effector memory CD45RA+ cells were excluded. CDR1 is SGHDT, CDR2 YYEEEE, per germline. V was trimmed by 2 bases and J by 5 bases, leaving 8 bases between them. This CDR3 has 12 residues.

The V gene is TRBV5-6, the J gene TRBJ2-7; maybe TRBD1 (6 bases). This TCR derives from a man aged 18 to 30 in good health. Sequencing was carried out using naive CD8+ T cells sorted from blood. CDR3 residues: CASSFRQDEQYF. Here the CDR3 DNA reads TGTGCCAGCAGCTTTCGACAGGACGAGCAGTACTTC.